The 26 T cell receptor beta chains in this list originate from one sample, sequenced in a study of radiation and T cells in renal cell carcinoma. Time point: blood 2 weeks post-SBRT. This sample's treatment: 15 Gy SBRT to primary tumor, nephrectomy 4 weeks later. Measured with immunoSEQ multiplex PCR; TCRdb has only the in-frame clones, and not every one. The data show about 49,000 clones, approximately 80% seen once. Sequencing used blood, obtained from a patient whose treatment included radiotherapy and nephrectomy. These receptor sequences come from a woman between 65 and 79 years old with renal cell carcinoma.

The chain joins TRBV7-3 to TRBJ2-3; D is undetermined. Per the germline V gene, CDR1 is SGHTA and CDR2 is FQGTGA. V was shortened by 5 bases and J by 2 bases, with 11 bases between the two germline ends. This CDR3 comprises 14 residues. CDR3 protein: CASSLNPITDTQYF. In DNA, the CDR3 is TGTGCCAGCAGCCTTAATCCCATCACAGATACGCAGTATTTT.

This clone was detected only once. V is TRBV13 and J is TRBJ2-1; TRBD2 matches at 7 bases. CDR3 length: 16 amino acids. After removal of 3 bases from V and 2 bases from J, the junction contained 7 bases not matched to a gene. Germline-derived CDR1 and CDR2 are PRHDT and FYEKMQ (reference sequence). Here the CDR3 reads CASSLPTGGAYNEQFF. Here the CDR3 DNA reads TGTGCCAGCAGCTTGCCGACGGGAGGCGCCTACAATGAGCAGTTCTTC.

The genes are TRBV28 and TRBJ1-1; TRBD1 aligns across 9 bases. Germline assignment: CDR1 MDHEN and CDR2 SYDVKM. J gave up 9 bases and V 5 bases, and 4 bases lay outside the gene matches. The CDR3 totals 12 residues. The CDR3 here is CASSEDRGKAFF. The CDR3 nucleotides read TGTGCCAGCAGTGAAGACAGGGGGAAAGCTTTCTTT. Full variable domain (remainder filled in from reference TRBV28 and TRBJ1-1): DVKVTQSSRYLVKRTGEKVFLECVQDMDHENMFWYRQDPGLGLRLIYFSYDVKMKEKGDIPEGYSVSREKKERFSLILESASTNQTSMYLCASSEDRGKAFFGQGTRLTVV.

This chain links TRBV30 with TRBJ2-1; D unclear. This CDR3 region has 13 residues. The V end lost 4 bases, the J end lost 8 bases, and 15 bases lay between the germline ends. Germline CDR1 and CDR2: GTSNPN and SVGIG (reference sequence). This CDR3 is CAWNPSPADEQFF. For the CDR3, the DNA is TGTGCCTGGAACCCCTCTCCCGCCGATGAGCAGTTCTTC.

The chain has TRBV2 and TRBJ2-2; 7 nucleotides match TRBD1. Losses at the gene ends were 6 bases for V and 7 bases for J; bases not matched to a gene: 8. The CDR3 length is 14 residues. CDR1 SNHLY and CDR2 FYNNEI come from the germline V gene. The CDR3 is CASRQKGAGGELFF. The CDR3 bases are TGTGCCAGCAGACAGAAGGGGGCGGGCGGGGAGCTGTTTTTT.

The chain recombines TRBV27 with TRBJ2-3; 11 bases are a match to TRBD2. The CDR3 contains 16 residues. The germline V gene has CDR1 MNHEY and CDR2 SMNVEV (reference sequence). V was clipped by 5 bases and J by 2 bases; unmatched bases: 6. CDR3 residues: CASSPGTSGYTDTQYF. The CDR3 bases are TGTGCCAGCAGTCCCGGGACTAGCGGATACACAGATACGCAGTATTTT.

V usage is TRBV30 and J usage is TRBJ1-5; D perhaps matches TRBD1 (5 bases). Germline V gene data show CDR1 as GTSNPN and CDR2 as SVGIG (reference sequence). The length of the CDR3 is 12 residues. V shed 2 bases and J shed 5 bases, with 7 bases lying between them. In nucleotides, the CDR3 is TGTGCCTGGAGTCTACAGGATCAGCCCCAGCATTTT. Protein sequence: CAWSLQDQPQHF.

The rearrangement joins TRBV6-6 to TRBJ1-2; possibly TRBD1 for D (6 bases). Trimming removed 4 bases from V and 4 bases from J, with 16 bases in between. The CDR3 is 15 amino acids. Germline V CDR1 and CDR2: MNHNY, SVGAGI (reference sequence). The CDR3 reads CASSFPGAASYGYTF. DNA of the CDR3: TGTGCCAGCAGTTTCCCAGGGGCGGCGAGCTATGGCTACACCTTC.

The V call is TRBV6-6, the J call TRBJ2-6; a weak D match, TRBD2 (5 bases). CDR3 size: 14 residues. Trimming shortened V by 8 bases and J by 4 bases, and 12 bases separated the two germline ends. Looked up from germline, CDR1 is MNHNY and CDR2 is SVGAGI (reference sequence). The CDR3 region has the DNA TGTGCCAGCCTCCCGCGGGCCGGGGCCAACGTCCTGACTTTC. Protein product: CASLPRAGANVLTF.

V is TRBV7-8 and J is TRBJ2-7, with 7 bases lining up with TRBD1. Looked up from germline, CDR1 is SGHVS and CDR2 is FQNEAQ. The junction had 4 bases not matched to a gene; V was cut back by 5 bases and J by 0 bases. CDR3 size: 14 residues. CDR3 in amino acids: CASSQGDSSYEQYF. CDR3 in DNA: TGTGCCAGCAGCCAGGGGGATAGCTCCTACGAGCAGTACTTC.

This chain joins TRBV10-3 and TRBJ1-1; 11 positions agree with TRBD1. The CDR3 is 18 residues long. The V gene's germline CDR1 is ENHRY and CDR2 SYGVKD. Trimming took 4 bases from V and 0 from J; bases not matched to a gene: 10. The CDR3 DNA reads as TGTGCCATCAGTGGGGGACAGGGGGAAAGGGCTGTGAACACTGAAGCTTTCTTT. It encodes CAISGGQGERAVNTEAFF.

The rearrangement uses TRBV27 and TRBJ2-3; D possibly corresponds to TRBD2 (5 bases). The CDR3 extends over 17 amino acids. CDR1 is MNHEY, CDR2 SMNVEV, per germline (reference sequence). V was shortened by 5 bases and J by 0 bases, with 18 bases between the two germline ends. The CDR3 is CASSPASIAFSTDTQYF. As DNA, the CDR3 is TGTGCCAGCAGTCCGGCTTCAATAGCGTTTAGCACAGATACGCAGTATTTT.

Only one count was recorded for this clone. The chain joins TRBV19 to TRBJ1-5; D remains ambiguous. Trimming stripped 3 bases from V and 5 bases from J, with 8 bases between. Germline CDR1 and CDR2: LNHDA and SQIVND (reference sequence). The CDR3 is 13 amino acids. For the CDR3, the DNA is TGTGCCAGTAGTATTCAGAGGGATCAGCCCCAGCATTTT. It yields the protein CASSIQRDQPQHF.

This chain uses TRBV11-2 with TRBJ1-1, with unresolved D. There are 15 residues in the CDR3. CDR1 and CDR2 (germline): SGHAT, FQNNGV. Trimming took off 0 bases at V and 1 base at J, with 9 bases between the two ends. For the CDR3, the DNA is TGTGCCAGCAGCTTAGATGTGGCAGCGAACACTGAAGCTTTCTTT. It encodes CASSLDVAANTEAFF.

CDR3: CASSPRRGQNTGELFF. The CDR3 nucleotides are TGTGCCAGCTCACCAAGGAGGGGGCAGAACACCGGGGAGCTGTTTTTT. The genes are TRBV18 and TRBJ2-2; a weak D match, TRBD1 (7 bases). The CDR3 has 16 residues. Trimming pared 2 bases from V and 1 base from J, leaving 11 bases between. Germline V gene data show CDR1 as KGHSH and CDR2 as LQKENI. Full variable domain (remainder filled in from reference TRBV18 and TRBJ2-2): NAGVMQNPRHLVRRRGQEARLRCSPMKGHSHVYWYRQLPEEGLKFMVYLQKENIIDESGMPKERFSAEFPKEGPSILRIQQVVRGDSAAYFCASSPRRGQNTGELFFGEGSRLTVL.

This CDR3 is CASSQDRATSGNTIYF. The CDR3 DNA is TGCGCCAGCAGCCAAGATAGGGCGACCTCTGGAAACACCATATATTTT. The chain couples TRBV4-3 to TRBJ1-3, with unresolved D. CDR3 length: 16 amino acids. Per the germline V gene, CDR1 is LGHNA and CDR2 is YSLEER. Trimming removed 0 bases from V and 0 bases from J, with 9 bases in between.

The V call is TRBV7-8, the J call TRBJ2-7; 8 positions agree with TRBD1. The CDR3 has 14 residues. CDR1 is SGHVS, CDR2 FQNEAQ, per germline. The ends lost 5 bases at V and 2 bases at J; junction bases unmatched: 5. CDR3 in DNA: TGTGCCAGCAGCCTAGAGACAGGGGCCTACGAGCAGTACTTC. Protein product: CASSLETGAYEQYF.

The chain links TRBV6-1 to TRBJ2-7; D is unresolved. The germline CDR1 and CDR2 sequences are MNHNS and SASEGT. The CDR3 is made up of 13 amino acids. Trimming cost V 5 bases and J 4 bases, with 12 bases left between them. The CDR3 spells CASSRSKNYEQYF. The CDR3 coding sequence is TGTGCCAGCAGTAGGTCCAAAAATTACGAGCAGTACTTC.

The chain carries TRBV10-3 and TRBJ1-1; D not certain. Trimming cost V 11 bases and J 1 base, with 14 bases left between them. The germline CDR1 and CDR2 sequences are ENHRY and SYGVKD. The CDR3 extends over 13 amino acids. The chain's CDR3 is CASRGLSNTEAFF. CDR3 nucleotides: TGTGCCTCAAGAGGGCTATCGAACACTGAAGCTTTCTTT.

This chain connects TRBV6-1 to TRBJ2-5; D remains ambiguous. CDR3 length: 13 amino acids. V was shortened by 2 bases and J by 4 bases, with 8 bases between the two germline ends. Germline CDR1 is MNHNS and CDR2 is SASEGT. The chain's CDR3 is CASSETGVETQYF. The CDR3 DNA reads as TGTGCCAGCAGTGAAACTGGGGTAGAGACCCAGTACTTC.

The chain links TRBV4-2 to TRBJ2-3; D is unresolved. Germline CDR1 reads LGHNA; CDR2 reads YNFKEQ. With 4 bases removed from V and 0 bases from J, the gap between germline ends came to 8 bases. The CDR3 length is 14 residues. CDR3 region: CASSRPGSTDTQYF. As DNA, the CDR3 is TGTGCCAGCAGCCGTCCCGGGAGCACAGATACGCAGTATTTT.

The CDR3 is CASSIRDNQETQYF. As DNA, the CDR3 is TGTGCCAGCTCAATCCGGGACAACCAAGAGACCCAGTACTTC. This chain uses TRBV18 with TRBJ2-5; D perhaps matches TRBD1 (6 bases). The CDR3 contains 14 residues. Germline CDR1 reads KGHSH; CDR2 reads LQKENI. Between the trimmed V and J ends, which lost 5 bases and 0 bases, there was a span of 10 bases.

V usage is TRBV27 and J usage is TRBJ1-3; D is ambiguous. Germline values: CDR1 MNHEY, CDR2 SMNVEV (reference sequence). This CDR3 has 16 amino acids. With 3 bases removed from V and 3 bases from J, the gap between germline ends came to 15 bases. Here the CDR3 reads CASSFAPPPDGNTIYF. The CDR3, as DNA: TGTGCCAGCAGTTTCGCGCCCCCTCCGGATGGAAACACCATATATTTT.

The V call is TRBV19, the J call TRBJ2-5, with 7 positions matching TRBD2. This CDR3 contains 15 residues. In germline, CDR1 is LNHDA, CDR2 SQIVND (reference sequence). Trimming took 5 bases from V and 3 from J; bases not matched to a gene: 9. CDR3 DNA: TGTGCCAGTAGTTCTGCTGGGCGGGGGAAAGAGACCCAGTACTTC. Its translation is CASSSAGRGKETQYF.

CDR3 in DNA: TGTGCCAGCACCACGGGACTAGCGGGAACAGATACGCAGTATTTT. Its protein product is CASTTGLAGTDTQYF. The chain combines TRBV9 with TRBJ2-3; TRBD2 matches at 13 bases. Germline lookup yields CDR1 SGDLS and CDR2 YYNGEE. V was clipped by 6 bases and J by 3 bases; unmatched bases: 4. The CDR3 covers 15 residues.

This chain joins TRBV6-5 and TRBJ2-5; D ambiguous. Germline CDR1 reads MNHEY; CDR2 reads SVGAGI. This CDR3 contains 14 residues. V was shortened by 2 bases and J by 0 bases, with 7 bases between the two germline ends. CDR3 amino acids: CASSYRTDQETQYF. The CDR3 DNA is TGTGCCAGCAGTTACCGGACCGACCAAGAGACCCAGTACTTC.